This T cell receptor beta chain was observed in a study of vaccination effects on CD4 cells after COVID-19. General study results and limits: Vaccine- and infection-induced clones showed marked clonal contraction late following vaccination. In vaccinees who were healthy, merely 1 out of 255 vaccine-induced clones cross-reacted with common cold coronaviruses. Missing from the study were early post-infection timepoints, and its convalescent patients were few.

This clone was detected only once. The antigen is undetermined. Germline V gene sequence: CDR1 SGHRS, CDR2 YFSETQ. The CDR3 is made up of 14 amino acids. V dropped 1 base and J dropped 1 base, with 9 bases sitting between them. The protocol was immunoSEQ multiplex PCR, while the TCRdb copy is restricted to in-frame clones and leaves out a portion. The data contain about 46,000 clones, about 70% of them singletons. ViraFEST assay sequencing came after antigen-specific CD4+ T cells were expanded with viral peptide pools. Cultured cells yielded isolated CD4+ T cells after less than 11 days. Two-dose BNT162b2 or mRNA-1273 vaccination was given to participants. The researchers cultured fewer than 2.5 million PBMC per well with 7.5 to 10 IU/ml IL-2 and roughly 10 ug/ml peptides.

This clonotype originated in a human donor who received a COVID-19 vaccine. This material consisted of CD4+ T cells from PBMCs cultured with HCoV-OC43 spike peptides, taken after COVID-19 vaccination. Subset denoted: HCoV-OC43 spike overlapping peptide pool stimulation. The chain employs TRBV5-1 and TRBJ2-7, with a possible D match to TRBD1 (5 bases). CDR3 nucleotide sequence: TGCGCCAGCAGCTTGCCAGGGAAGTCCTACGAGCAGTACTTC. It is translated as CASSLPGKSYEQYF.